The 20 T cell receptor beta chains listed next were all sequenced from one sample in a study of response to subunit inactivated influenza vaccine. In TCRdb, the RT-PCR reads were re-called with MiXCR into one record per CDR3 protein. This table holds under 850,000 distinct CDR3 sequences, around a sixth found once. Source: PBMCs from blood, taken roughly 5 days after vaccination. The receptors originated from a man aged 50 to 59 who received an inactivated influenza vaccine.

This clonotype has a count of ten or more. The chain is built from TRBV28 and TRBJ2-7; 9 positions match TRBD1. From germline, CDR1 is MDHEN and CDR2 SYDVKM. The V gene end was trimmed by 5 bases and the J gene end by 5 bases; junction bases not matched to a gene: 10. The CDR3 is 15 residues long. The CDR3 sequence is CASSPPGQGWHEQYF. For the CDR3, the DNA is TGTGCCAGCAGTCCGCCGGGACAGGGCTGGCACGAGCAGTACTTC.

This chain connects TRBV14 to TRBJ2-1; D unclear. Trimming cost V 1 base and J 5 bases, with 15 bases left between them. This CDR3 is 16 amino acids long. From germline, CDR1 is SGHDN and CDR2 FVKESK. The CDR3 reads CASSQGQGPRDNEQFF. The CDR3 DNA sequence: TGTGCCAGCAGCCAAGGTCAAGGCCCTAGGGACAATGAGCAGTTCTTC.

This clonotype was seen more than once but under ten times. V is TRBV29-1 and J is TRBJ1-4; D may be TRBD1 (5 bases). Germline CDR1 is SQVTM and CDR2 is ANQGSEA. Deletions cut 4 bases from V and 8 bases from J, with 8 bases between. This CDR3 spans 11 amino acids. The CDR3 sequence is CSVGQREKLFF. For the CDR3, the DNA is TGCAGCGTTGGACAGCGAGAAAAACTGTTTTTT.

Written as DNA, the CDR3 is TGTGCCAGCAGCGGAGGACTAGTGATAACCTCTGAGCAGTTCTTC. Its protein product is CASSGGLVITSEQFF. The gene calls are TRBV7-2 and TRBJ2-1, with 7 bases lining up with TRBD2. With V trimmed by 5 bases and J by 9 bases, 13 bases remained unmatched. Germline assignment: CDR1 SGHTA and CDR2 FQGNSA. This CDR3 spans 15 amino acids.

The chain has TRBV7-8 and TRBJ2-7; no reliable D call. The germline V and J ends were trimmed by 5 bases and 2 bases, with 13 bases remaining between them. The germline V gene encodes CDR1 SGHVS and CDR2 FQNEAQ. CDR3 length: 14 residues. DNA for the CDR3: TGTGCCAGCAGCCCTTTGGCCAGTACCTACGAGCAGTACTTC. Translation gives CASSPLASTYEQYF.

The gene calls are TRBV7-8 and TRBJ2-5; 7 bases line up with TRBD2. With V trimmed by 6 bases and J by 2 bases, 9 bases remained unmatched. CDR3 length equals 15 residues. Germline V gene data show CDR1 as SGHVS and CDR2 as FQNEAQ. The chain's CDR3 is CASRRSGTTQETQYF. In nucleotides, the CDR3 is TGTGCCAGCAGAAGAAGCGGGACTACTCAAGAGACCCAGTACTTC. Full variable domain (remainder filled in from reference TRBV7-8 and TRBJ2-5): GAGVSQSPRYKVAKRGQDVALRCDPISGHVSLFWYQQALGQGPEFLTYFQNEAQLDKSGLPSDRFFAERPEGSVSTLKIQRTQQEDSAVYLCASRRSGTTQETQYFGPGTRLLVL.

This clonotype has more than one count but fewer than ten. The chain carries TRBV7-2 and TRBJ2-5; D is ambiguous. The CDR3 totals 14 residues. Trimming took 0 bases from V and 9 from J, leaving 14 bases between them. Germline loops: CDR1 SGHTA, CDR2 FQGNSA. The CDR3 here is CASSLASWAAAQYF. The DNA for the CDR3 is TGTGCCAGCAGCTTAGCCAGCTGGGCTGCGGCCCAGTACTTC. The full variable domain, its missing parts supplied by reference TRBV7-2 and TRBJ2-5, is GAGVSQSPSNKVTEKGKDVELRCDPISGHTALYWYRQSLGQGLEFLIYFQGNSAPDKSGLPSDRFSAERTGGSVSTLTIQRTQQEDSAVYLCASSLASWAAAQYFGPGTRLLVL.

This clonotype was seen a single time. The chain uses TRBV18 and TRBJ1-2; 7 bases line up with TRBD1. With 2 bases clipped from V and 6 bases from J, the junction kept 3 bases outside the gene matches. CDR3 size: 13 residues. CDR1 and CDR2 from the germline V gene are KGHSH and LQKENI. CDR3 loop: CASSPVTGDGYTF. For the CDR3, the DNA is TGTGCCAGCTCACCAGTCACAGGGGATGGCTACACCTTC. The whole variable domain, filled in from reference TRBV18 and TRBJ1-2, reads NAGVMQNPRHLVRRRGQEARLRCSPMKGHSHVYWYRQLPEEGLKFMVYLQKENIIDESGMPKERFSAEFPKEGPSILRIQQVVRGDSAAYFCASSPVTGDGYTFGSGTRLTVV.

V is TRBV5-1 and J is TRBJ1-1, with D possibly TRBD1 on 6 matching bases. This CDR3 has 12 residues. With 2 bases removed from V and 8 bases from J, the gap between germline ends came to 10 bases. Germline CDR1 reads SGHRS; CDR2 reads YFSETQ. The chain's CDR3 is CASSFAGGEAFF. CDR3 DNA sequence: TGCGCCAGCAGCTTCGCTGGGGGCGAAGCTTTCTTT.

The chain carries TRBV5-1 and TRBJ1-4; 9 bases match TRBD1. CDR1 and CDR2 from the germline V gene are SGHRS and YFSETQ. The CDR3 sequence is 15 residues long. With V trimmed by 4 bases and J by 8 bases, 9 bases remained unmatched. CDR3: CASSQTGTGKEKLFF. The CDR3 nucleotides are TGCGCCAGCAGCCAAACCGGGACAGGGAAAGAAAAACTGTTTTTT.

The rearrangement links TRBV14 to TRBJ2-7; TRBD2 agrees at 10 bases. The CDR3 contains 16 residues. Unmatched junction bases numbered 6, after V lost 0 bases and J lost 4 bases. Germline values: CDR1 SGHDN, CDR2 FVKESK. The CDR3 loop is CASSQDHLAGEYEQYF. CDR3 DNA sequence: TGTGCCAGCAGCCAAGATCACCTAGCGGGAGAGTACGAGCAGTACTTC.

The V gene is TRBV9, the J gene TRBJ2-7; 7 bases fit TRBD1. V dropped 4 bases and J dropped 3; count of bases not matched to a gene: 7. The CDR3 consists of 14 residues. Germline loops: CDR1 SGDLS, CDR2 YYNGEE. Here the CDR3 reads CASSPGDSGYEQYF. The CDR3 coding sequence is TGTGCCAGCAGCCCCGGGGACAGCGGCTACGAGCAGTACTTC.

This sequence joins TRBV27 and TRBJ2-3; 8 positions agree with TRBD2. Germline CDR1 MNHEY, CDR2 SMNVEV (reference sequence). The CDR3 spans 17 residues. With V trimmed by 5 bases and J by 2 bases, 12 bases remained unmatched. In DNA form, the CDR3 reads TGTGCCAGCAGTACCCAACTTAGCGGGACTTACACAGATACGCAGTATTTT. This translates into CASSTQLSGTYTDTQYF.

This rearrangement joins TRBV4-3 to TRBJ2-2; D uncertain. Germline CDR1 and CDR2: LGHNA and YSLEER. The CDR3 totals 16 residues. Trimming shortened V by 0 bases and J by 1 base, and 9 bases separated the two germline ends. The CDR3 here is CASSQETARNTGELFF. The CDR3 nucleotides read TGCGCCAGCAGCCAAGAGACCGCCAGGAACACCGGGGAGCTGTTTTTT.

The sample holds a few counts of this clonotype. One base away lies a much larger clone, so this may be a sequencing read error. The chain couples TRBV5-6 to TRBJ1-6, with a tentative D call TRBD1 (5 bases). Germline V gives CDR1 SGHDT, CDR2 YYEEEE. This CDR3 contains 13 residues. The V and J ends lost 2 bases and 8 bases respectively, with 8 bases between them. The CDR3: CASSLVRDSPLHF. The CDR3 bases are TGTGCCAGCAGCTTAGTCAGGGATTCACCCCTCCACTTT.

This clonotype has only a few counts. The chain couples TRBV20-1 to TRBJ2-7; 8 positions agree with TRBD1. Germline V lookup: CDR1 DFQATT, CDR2 SNEGSKA (reference sequence). This CDR3 comprises 14 residues. Unmatched junction bases numbered 7, after V lost 1 base and J lost 5 bases. The DNA for the CDR3 is TGCAGTGCTAGAGGGGCAGGGGGCAGCCACGAGCAGTACTTC. Its protein is CSARGAGGSHEQYF.

The chain combines TRBV20-1 with TRBJ2-5; D tentatively reads TRBD1 or TRBD2 (5 bases each). The CDR3 totals 15 residues. Trimming removed 0 bases from V and 2 bases from J, with 13 bases in between. Germline CDR1 and CDR2: DFQATT and SNEGSKA (reference sequence). CDR3 region: CSARDIGAYQETQYF. The CDR3 DNA reads as TGCAGTGCTAGAGATATCGGGGCGTATCAAGAGACCCAGTACTTC.

The table lists this clonotype with a few counts. The CDR3 reads CASSATGGSNQPQHF. In DNA, the CDR3 is TGTGCCAGCAGTGCGACAGGGGGGAGCAATCAGCCCCAGCATTTT. The V call is TRBV6-1, the J call TRBJ1-5, with TRBD1 matching over 9 bases. Per the germline V gene, CDR1 is MNHNS and CDR2 is SASEGT. This CDR3 has 15 residues. V shed 4 bases, J shed 1 base, and the junction held 2 bases outside the gene matches.

The chain carries TRBV20-1 and TRBJ1-1; D is unresolved. Trimming pared 2 bases from V and 1 base from J, leaving 5 bases between. The germline gives CDR1 DFQATT, CDR2 SNEGSKA (reference sequence). The CDR3 is made up of 12 amino acids. Written as DNA, the CDR3 is TGCAGTGCTAGAAAGGGGAACACTGAAGCTTTCTTT. Protein: CSARKGNTEAFF.

This clonotype has a handful of counts. The V and J genes are TRBV20-1 and TRBJ2-1; 9 positions agree with TRBD2. Germline values: CDR1 DFQATT, CDR2 SNEGSKA (reference sequence). The CDR3 has 12 amino acids. The J segment lost 8 bases and the V segment lost 4 bases, leaving 3 bases of the junction unmatched. CDR3 protein: CSAKRGVHEQFF. The CDR3, as DNA: TGCAGTGCTAAGCGGGGGGTGCATGAGCAGTTCTTC.